The 10 T cell receptor beta chains reported below all come from one sample, sequenced in a study of blood T cell repertoires in COVID-19. Sequencing was performed with immunoSEQ multiplex PCR; in TCRdb, only in-frame clones are kept and a portion is missing. The repertoire holds 200,000 to 250,000 clones, with 82% as singletons. What was sequenced was peripheral blood. Receptor source: a woman aged 80 or over with active or convalescent COVID-19.

The chain combines TRBV3-1 (or the pseudogene TRBV3-2) with TRBJ1-2, with 12 bases matching TRBD1. CDR3 length: 15 amino acids. J lost 6 bases, V lost 3 bases, and 5 bases had no gene match. Germline assignment: CDR1 LGHDT and CDR2 YNNKEL (reference sequence). CDR3 loop: CASSQGTGGYDGYTF. The CDR3 DNA sequence: TGTGCCAGCAGCCAGGGGACAGGGGGCTACGATGGCTACACCTTC.

This clone was picked up a small number of times. The V and J genes are TRBV21-1 and TRBJ2-1; the D segment call TRBD2 is taken from the table without a DNA check. TRBV21-1 is marked as a pseudogene. The CDR3 totals 15 residues. CDR3 coding DNA: TGTGCCACCCAACACGGGAGGGATACCTACAATGAGCAGTTCTTC. Translation: CATQHGRDTYNEQFF.

This clone showed up just once. The rearrangement links TRBV30 to TRBJ1-2; D gene uncertain. The CDR3 has 11 residues. V shed 0 bases and J shed 5 bases, with 4 bases lying between them. Per germline, CDR1 GTSNPN and CDR2 SVGIG (reference sequence). The CDR3 DNA reads as TGTGCCTGGAGTGTTTCGTATGGCTACACCTTC. This gives the protein CAWSVSYGYTF.

Here the CDR3 reads CASSLGTGSNNEQFF. The CDR3 DNA reads as TGTGCCAGCTCGCTGGGGACTGGCAGCAACAATGAGCAGTTCTTC. J is TRBJ2-1 and V is TRBV18; possible D gene TRBD2, 6 bases. Per the germline V gene, CDR1 is KGHSH and CDR2 is LQKENI. Between the trimmed V and J ends, which lost 6 bases and 5 bases, there was a span of 17 bases. This CDR3 region has 15 residues. The full variable domain, with the rest looked up from reference TRBV18 and TRBJ2-1, is NAGVMQNPRHLVRRRGQEARLRCSPMKGHSHVYWYRQLPEEGLKFMVYLQKENIIDESGMPKERFSAEFPKEGPSILRIQQVVRGDSAAYFCASSLGTGSNNEQFFGPGTRLTVL.

V usage is TRBV5-1 and J usage is TRBJ2-2; 11 bases map to TRBD2. Germline CDR1 and CDR2: SGHRS and YFSETQ. V lost 2 bases, J lost 4 bases, and 7 bases stayed unmatched. The CDR3 totals 17 residues. In nucleotides, the CDR3 is TGCGCCAGCAGCTTAATAGCGGGAGGGCCGGGCACCGGGGAGCTGTTTTTT. Translation: CASSLIAGGPGTGELFF.

This clone was seen only once. V and J are TRBV3-1 (or the pseudogene TRBV3-2) and TRBJ1-5; 8 bases agree with TRBD1. CDR3 length: 14 amino acids. J was trimmed by 6 bases and V by 6 bases; bases with no gene match: 7. Germline CDR1 reads LGHDT; CDR2 reads YNNKEL (reference sequence). The CDR3 sequence: CASRSGGEGQPQHF. The CDR3 nucleotides read TGTGCCAGCAGGTCAGGGGGCGAGGGTCAGCCCCAGCATTTT.

The table lists this clone with a count of one. The chain is built from TRBV9 and TRBJ2-2; D is perhaps TRBD2 (7 bases). The germline gives CDR1 SGDLS, CDR2 YYNGEE. The CDR3 consists of 16 residues. V lost 0 bases and J lost 4, with 13 bases in between. This CDR3 is CASSVVAGAGTGELFF. CDR3 nucleotide sequence: TGTGCCAGCAGCGTAGTTGCGGGGGCCGGCACCGGGGAGCTGTTTTTT.

The CDR3 protein is CAWTLQGAGSAEAFF. The CDR3 DNA reads as TGTGCCTGGACCCTACAGGGGGCGGGTAGCGCTGAAGCTTTCTTT. The chain carries TRBV30 and TRBJ1-1; 9 bases map to TRBD1. Germline V gene sequence: CDR1 GTSNPN, CDR2 SVGIG (reference sequence). V gave up 4 bases and J gave up 6 bases; unmatched junction bases: 12. The CDR3 is made up of 15 amino acids.

The chain recombines TRBV19 with TRBJ1-1; D is perhaps TRBD1 (6 bases). Trimming removed 3 bases at V and 1 base at J, with 9 bases between. Germline V lookup: CDR1 LNHDA, CDR2 SQIVND (reference sequence). This CDR3 region has 14 residues. In nucleotides, the CDR3 is TGTGCCAGTAGTATCGGACAGAAGAACACTGAAGCTTTCTTT. Amino acid sequence: CASSIGQKNTEAFF.

This clone was seen more than once but under ten times. The chain couples TRBV25-1 to TRBJ1-4, with 9 positions matching TRBD1. Germline values: CDR1 MGHDK, CDR2 SYGVNS. Trimming at V came to 6 bases and at J to 5 bases, leaving 7 bases not matched to a gene. There are 15 residues in the CDR3. CDR3 coding DNA: TGTGCCAGCAGCACAACAGGGGGCTTAAATGAAAAACTGTTTTTT. It encodes CASSTTGGLNEKLFF.